The source of this T cell receptor beta chain is a study of T cells after posttransplantation cyclophosphamide. Broader study findings: TRB overlap between skin or GI tissue T cells and blood was limited.

The J segment lost 7 bases and the V segment lost 9 bases, leaving 11 bases of the junction unmatched. The CDR3 runs 13 residues. Germline loops: CDR1 SGHRS, CDR2 YFSETQ. The assay was immunoSEQ multiplex PCR, and TCRdb's table has in-frame clones only and misses some. This sample has around 14,000 clones, with approximately 73% found just once. As concerns this clone: Antigen specificity is unknown.

The receptor's source is a man aged 50 to 59. The V call is TRBV5-1, the J call TRBJ1-2; 8 bases fit TRBD1. The sequenced material came from memory CD4+ T cells sorted from PBMCs. The CDR3 DNA reads as TGCGCCACCAGACCGACAGGGGAAGGTGGCTACACCTTC. It encodes CATRPTGEGGYTF.